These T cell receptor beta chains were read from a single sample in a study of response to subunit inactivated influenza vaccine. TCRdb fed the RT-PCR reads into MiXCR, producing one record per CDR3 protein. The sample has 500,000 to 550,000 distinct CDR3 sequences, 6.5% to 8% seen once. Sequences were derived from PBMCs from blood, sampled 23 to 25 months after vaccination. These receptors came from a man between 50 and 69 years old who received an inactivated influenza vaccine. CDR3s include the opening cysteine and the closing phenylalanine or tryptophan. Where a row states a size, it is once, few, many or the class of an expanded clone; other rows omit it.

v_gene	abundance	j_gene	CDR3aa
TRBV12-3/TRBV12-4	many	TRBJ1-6	CASSSPTHSSYNSPLHF
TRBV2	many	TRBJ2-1	CASRKGLASYNEQFF
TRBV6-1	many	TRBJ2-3	CASSKGLAVDTQYF
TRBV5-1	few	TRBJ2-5	CATRESDSETQYF
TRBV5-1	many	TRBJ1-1	CASSLGPANTEAFF
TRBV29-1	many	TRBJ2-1	CSVALASGGTYNEQFF
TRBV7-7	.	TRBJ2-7	CASSLAQGSEQYF
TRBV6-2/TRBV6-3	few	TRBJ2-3	CASSSPTSGLPDTQYF
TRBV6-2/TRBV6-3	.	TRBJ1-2	CASSYSRYGYTF
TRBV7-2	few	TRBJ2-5	CASSLASGRQETQYF
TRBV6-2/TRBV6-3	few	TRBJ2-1	CASSYTGLAFNEQFF
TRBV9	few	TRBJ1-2	CASSGNEGQGLPNYGYTF
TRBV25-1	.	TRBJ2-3	CASSDSTLHTDTQYF
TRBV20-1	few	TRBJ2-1	CSASLGEEQFF
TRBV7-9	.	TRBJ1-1	CASSSNFPTEAFF
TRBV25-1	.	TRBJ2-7	CASSEFGLAYEQYF
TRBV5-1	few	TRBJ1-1	CASSLSGVGTEAFF
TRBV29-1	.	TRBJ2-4	CSVEGSAKNIQYF
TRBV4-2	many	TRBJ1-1	CASSQSGTRAFF
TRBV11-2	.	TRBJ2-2	CASSPAGGLNTGELFF
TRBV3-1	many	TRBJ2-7	CASSQDSASGRAKLNEQYF
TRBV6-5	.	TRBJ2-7	CASSSGTGALGEQYF
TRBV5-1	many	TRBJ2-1	CASSLLGSSYNEQFF
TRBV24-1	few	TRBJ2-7	CATSDDNRAMDEQYF
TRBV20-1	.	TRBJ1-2	CSAPGAGGFNYGYTF
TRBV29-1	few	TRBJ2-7	CSAAGTYEQYF
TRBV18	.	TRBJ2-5	CASSLRGQGPARRETQYF
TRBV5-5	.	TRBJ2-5	CASSNLAGMWETQYF
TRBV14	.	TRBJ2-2	CASSQDGLSGELFF
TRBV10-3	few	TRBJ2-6	CAISTGEYLSGANVLTF
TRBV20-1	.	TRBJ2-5	CSGSGAQGTQYF
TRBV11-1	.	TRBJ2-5	CASSLRLAGTLQETQYF
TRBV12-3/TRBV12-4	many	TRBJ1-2	CASSRGGIRDYGYTF
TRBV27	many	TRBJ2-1	CASSLLVGAGYNEQFF
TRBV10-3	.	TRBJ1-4	CAISGTGGGPNEKLFF
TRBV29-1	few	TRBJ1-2	CSVERGLNYGYTF
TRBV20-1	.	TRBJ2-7	CSASRGRSYEQYF